What follows are 10 T cell receptor beta chains derived from one specimen sequenced in a study of response to subunit inactivated influenza vaccine. Using its own MiXCR run on the RT-PCR reads, TCRdb lists one record per CDR3 protein. In the table there are just over 300,000 distinct CDR3 sequences, just over 20% of which are singletons. Here the sequenced sample was PBMCs from blood, taken about 20 months after vaccination. These receptors were taken from a man between 50 and 70 years old who received an inactivated influenza vaccine.

At least ten counts were recorded for this clonotype. The gene calls are TRBV19 and TRBJ1-2; the D is unclear. The V and J ends lost 6 bases and 0 bases respectively, with 8 bases between them. Germline-derived CDR1 and CDR2 are LNHDA and SQIVND (reference sequence). The CDR3 is made up of 13 amino acids. CDR3 protein: CASRGQSNYGYTF. The DNA for the CDR3 is TGTGCCAGTAGGGGTCAATCTAACTATGGCTACACCTTC.

This clonotype was detected only a few times. V is TRBV7-8 and J is TRBJ1-5; a possible D gene is TRBD1 (5 bases). CDR1 SGHVS and CDR2 FQNEAQ come from the germline V gene. The V end lost 5 bases, the J end lost 4 bases, and 12 bases lay between the germline ends. The CDR3 sequence is 14 residues long. The CDR3 sequence: CASSLDSPNQPQHF. CDR3 nucleotides: TGTGCCAGCAGCCTAGACAGCCCAAATCAGCCCCAGCATTTT.

This clonotype was counted between two and nine times. The chain recombines TRBV18 with TRBJ2-2; 8 positions agree with TRBD1. The ends lost 10 bases at V and 1 base at J; junction bases unmatched: 5. This CDR3 region has 14 residues. Germline V gene data show CDR1 as KGHSH and CDR2 as LQKENI. In DNA, the CDR3 is TGTGCCACAAGCAGGGGGCTGAACACCGGGGAGCTGTTTTTT. Encoded protein: CATSRGLNTGELFF.

V gene TRBV29-1 combines with J gene TRBJ1-3; D is perhaps TRBD1 (5 bases). Trimming cost V 5 bases and J 0 bases, with 14 bases left between them. CDR3 size: 15 residues. In germline, CDR1 is SQVTM, CDR2 ANQGSEA. CDR3 in DNA: TGCAGCGTTCTAAAACGGGGGTACTCTGGAAACACCATATATTTT. It yields the protein CSVLKRGYSGNTIYF. The whole variable domain, remainder taken from reference TRBV29-1 and TRBJ1-3, is SAVISQKPSRDICQRGTSLTIQCQVDSQVTMMFWYRQQPGQSLTLIATANQGSEATYESGFVIDKFPISRPNLTFSTLTVSNMSPEDSSIYLCSVLKRGYSGNTIYFGEGSWLTVV.

This clonotype was found a few times. This chain joins TRBV11-2 and TRBJ1-1; D is uncertain. This CDR3 spans 15 amino acids. V was trimmed by 5 bases and J by 0 bases, leaving 13 bases between them. The germline CDR1 and CDR2 sequences are SGHAT and FQNNGV. CDR3 bases: TGTGCCAGCAGCGTAACGACGGGTATGAACACTGAAGCTTTCTTT. Translation gives CASSVTTGMNTEAFF.

This clonotype was counted at least ten times. The chain couples TRBV2 to TRBJ1-3, with D uncertain. Germline CDR1 SNHLY, CDR2 FYNNEI. V was trimmed by 2 bases and J by 0 bases, leaving 11 bases between them. The CDR3 contains 16 residues. The CDR3 reads CASSEIKGYSGNTIYF. CDR3 nucleotides: TGTGCCAGCAGTGAAATAAAGGGATACTCTGGAAACACCATATATTTT.

The V gene is TRBV7-9, the J gene TRBJ2-7; maybe TRBD2 (6 bases). This CDR3 region has 14 residues. V lost 5 bases and J lost 6, with 17 bases in between. The V gene's germline CDR1 is SEHNR and CDR2 FQNEAQ (reference sequence). The CDR3 sequence is CASSQYWRVGEQYF. CDR3 bases: TGTGCCAGCAGCCAGTACTGGAGGGTGGGCGAGCAGTACTTC.

This clonotype was observed a handful of times. The rearrangement joins TRBV29-1 to TRBJ2-7, with 9 positions matching TRBD1. Germline V CDR1 and CDR2: SQVTM, ANQGSEA. V was clipped by 0 bases and J by 4 bases; unmatched bases: 7. There are 15 residues in the CDR3. CDR3 sequence (DNA): TGCAGCGTTGAAGATCAGGACAGGGGTGGGTACGAGCAGTACTTC. It specifies CSVEDQDRGGYEQYF.

This clonotype turned up a few times. This chain uses TRBV12-3 or TRBV12-4 with TRBJ1-6; TRBD1 might be the D (5 bases). This CDR3 contains 15 residues. V gave up 3 bases and J gave up 7 bases, with 13 bases separating them. The CDR3 reads CASSLSGSLNSPLHF. CDR3 in DNA: TGTGCCAGCAGTTTGTCAGGGAGCTTAAATTCACCCCTCCACTTT.

The chain recombines TRBV12-3 or TRBV12-4 with TRBJ1-1, with D unclear. The CDR3 totals 13 residues. V shed 3 bases and J shed 1 base, with 6 bases lying between them. The CDR3 spells CASSFAENTEAFF. CDR3 coding DNA: TGTGCCAGCAGTTTTGCAGAGAACACTGAAGCTTTCTTT.